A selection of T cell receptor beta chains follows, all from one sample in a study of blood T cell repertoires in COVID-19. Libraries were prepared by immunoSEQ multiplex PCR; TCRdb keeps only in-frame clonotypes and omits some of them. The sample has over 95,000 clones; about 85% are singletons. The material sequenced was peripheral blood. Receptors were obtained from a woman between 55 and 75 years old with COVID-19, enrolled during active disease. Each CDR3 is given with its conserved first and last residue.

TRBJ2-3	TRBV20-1	CGTGGKDTQYF
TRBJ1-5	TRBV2	CASRAELNQPQHF
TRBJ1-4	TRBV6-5	CASRPGTGDEKLFF
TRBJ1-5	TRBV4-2	CASSQFGQGNQPQHF
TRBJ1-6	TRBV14	CASRLTGGGYNSPLHF
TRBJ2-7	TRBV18	CASSPGTGEFYEQYF
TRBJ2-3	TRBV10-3	CAIRGDRGTDTQYF
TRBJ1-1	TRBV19	CASSIRGRDTEAFF
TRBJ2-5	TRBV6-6	CASSYSTQETQYF
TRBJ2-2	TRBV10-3	CAIPVGTPNTGELFF
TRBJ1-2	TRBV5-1	CASLGQAGYGYTF
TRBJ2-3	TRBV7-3	CASSFHRGSTDTQYF
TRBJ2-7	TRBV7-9	CASSLEGRGRYEQYF
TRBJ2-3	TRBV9	CASSPGGGLAVTDTQYF
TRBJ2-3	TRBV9	CASSAIIAGGRDTQYF
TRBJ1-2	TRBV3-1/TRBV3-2	CASSQGAGIGYGYTF
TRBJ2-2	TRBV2	CASSLSKKTGVDGELFF
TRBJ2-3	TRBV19	CASSRLAGTDTQYF
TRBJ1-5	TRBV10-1	CASMGGQPQHF
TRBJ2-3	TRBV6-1	CASSARTSGLSTDTQYF
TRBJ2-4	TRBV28	CASSFNQGQSWLAKNIQYF
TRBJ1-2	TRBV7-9	CASSRRELGYGYTF
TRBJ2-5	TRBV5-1	CASSAGNEQETQYF
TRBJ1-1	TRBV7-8	CASSLTGGEGTEAFF
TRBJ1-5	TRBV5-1	CASSIGTGFGNQPQHF
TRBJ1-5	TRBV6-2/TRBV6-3	CASSYGTGMNNQPQHF
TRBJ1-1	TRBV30	CAWNTGEDTEAFF
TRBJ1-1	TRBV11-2	CASETGQGSRAFF
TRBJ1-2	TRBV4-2	CASSQGMVADNNYGYTF
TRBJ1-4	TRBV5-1	CASSPGGWELFF
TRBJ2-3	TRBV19	CASSGLVRGGATDTQYF
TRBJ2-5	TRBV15	CATSKEMETQYF
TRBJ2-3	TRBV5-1	CASRQGSDTQYF
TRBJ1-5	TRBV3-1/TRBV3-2	CASSQEGVGLQHF
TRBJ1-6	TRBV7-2	CASSPSWSSYNSPLHF
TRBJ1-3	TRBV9	CASSPRTFSGNTIYF
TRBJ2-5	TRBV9	CASSVISGHLYF
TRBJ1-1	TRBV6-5	CASVELTGNTEAFF
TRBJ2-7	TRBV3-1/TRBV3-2	CASSIRTGSHEQYF
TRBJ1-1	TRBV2	CASSGGQAMNTEAFF
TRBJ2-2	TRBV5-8	CADKEGQYTGELFF